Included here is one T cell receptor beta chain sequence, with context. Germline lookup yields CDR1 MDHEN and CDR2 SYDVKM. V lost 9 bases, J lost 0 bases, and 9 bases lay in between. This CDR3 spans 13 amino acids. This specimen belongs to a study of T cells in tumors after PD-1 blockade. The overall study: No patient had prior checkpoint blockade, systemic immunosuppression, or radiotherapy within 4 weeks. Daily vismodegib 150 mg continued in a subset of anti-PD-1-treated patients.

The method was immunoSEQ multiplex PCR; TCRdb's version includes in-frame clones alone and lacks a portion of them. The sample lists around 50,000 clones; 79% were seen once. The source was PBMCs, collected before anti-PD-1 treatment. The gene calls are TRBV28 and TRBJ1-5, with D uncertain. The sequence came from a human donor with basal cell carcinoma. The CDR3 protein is CASGTNSNQPQHF. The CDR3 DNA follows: TGTGCCAGTGGCACAAATAGCAATCAGCCCCAGCATTTT. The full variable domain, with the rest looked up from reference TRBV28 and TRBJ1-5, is DVKVTQSSRYLVKRTGEKVFLECVQDMDHENMFWYRQDPGLGLRLIYFSYDVKMKEKGDIPEGYSVSREKKERFSLILESASTNQTSMYLCASGTNSNQPQHFGDGTRLSIL.